This is a list of T cell receptor beta chains from one sample in a study of technical replicates of blood from a few donors. Data came from immunoSEQ multiplex PCR; TCRdb stores just in-frame clones and leaves some out. The sample comprises about 57,000 clones, around 84% of which are singletons, and less than 6.5% rests with the top ten. Source material: PBMCs. These receptors came from a human donor in good health. Some clones in this sample may be carry-over from other donors' samples. CDR3s include the opening cysteine and the closing phenylalanine or tryptophan. D genes are given only for firm matches. Clone size is stated in some rows and not others, as once, few, many or a class when expanded.

size,V,J,D,CDR3,DNA
-,TRBV6-5,TRBJ1-6,TRBD1,CASSPRGQGESPLHF,TGTGCCAGCAGCCCTCGGGGACAGGGCGAATCACCCCTCCACTTT
-,TRBV5-1,TRBJ2-7,TRBD1,CASSYWGQGVDEQYF,TGCGCCAGCAGCTACTGGGGACAGGGCGTCGACGAGCAGTACTTC
few,TRBV5-1,TRBJ1-6,-,CASSLGQENSPLHF,TGCGCCAGCAGCTTGGGACAAGAAAATTCACCCCTCCACTTT
-,TRBV4-3,TRBJ2-7,-,CASSQDVRVVNEQYF,TGCGCCAGCAGCCAAGATGTGCGGGTGGTCAACGAGCAGTACTTC
-,TRBV10-3,TRBJ2-7,-,CAIGSAYEQYF,TGTGCCATCGGGAGTGCTTACGAGCAGTACTTC
-,TRBV7-7,TRBJ1-1,TRBD1,CASSTRTGKENTEAFF,TGTGCCAGCAGCACGCGGACAGGGAAGGAGAACACTGAAGCTTTCTTT
once,TRBV9,TRBJ2-1,TRBD2,CASTGTSGSYNEQFF,TGTGCCAGCACCGGGACTAGCGGTTCCTACAATGAGCAGTTCTTC
-,TRBV7-2,TRBJ2-7,-,CASSLTGPSYEQYF,TGTGCCAGCAGCTTAACAGGACCCTCCTACGAGCAGTACTTC
-,TRBV5-1,TRBJ1-1,-,CASSFGGRTEAFF,TGCGCCAGCAGCTTCGGGGGGCGTACTGAAGCTTTCTTT
-,TRBV18,TRBJ2-7,-,CASSPRGVEQYF,TGTGCCAGCTCACCTCGAGGAGTCGAGCAGTACTTC
-,TRBV18,TRBJ2-5,TRBD1,CASSSTGGMETQYF,TGTGCCAGCTCATCGACAGGGGGTATGGAGACCCAGTACTTC
-,TRBV6-1,TRBJ2-1,-,CASSERGGEQFF,TGTGCCAGCAGTGAAAGAGGGGGTGAGCAGTTCTTC
-,TRBV10-3,TRBJ2-5,TRBD1,CAISPSPWGQGKVRETQYF,TGTGCCATCAGTCCAAGCCCGTGGGGACAGGGGAAGGTGAGGGAGACCCAGTACTTC
-,TRBV7-2,TRBJ2-1,TRBD2,CASSPRTSWGVDYNEQFF,TGTGCCAGCAGCCCACGGACTAGCTGGGGGGTGGACTACAATGAGCAGTTCTTC
-,TRBV14,TRBJ2-5,TRBD2,CASSQLAGREETQYF,TGTGCCAGCAGCCAACTAGCGGGACGGGAGGAGACCCAGTACTTC
-,TRBV10-3,TRBJ1-2,-,CAISGRVRDYGYTF,TGTGCCATCAGTGGCAGGGTCCGGGACTATGGCTACACCTTC
once,TRBV4-2,TRBJ2-7,-,CASSQGLEGDEQYF,TGTGCCAGCAGCCAAGGATTGGAGGGTGACGAGCAGTACTTC
-,TRBV6-5,TRBJ1-2,TRBD1,CASSIGQGLNYGYTF,TGTGCCAGCAGTATTGGACAGGGGCTCAACTATGGCTACACCTTC
-,TRBV7-6,TRBJ2-5,TRBD2,CASSLGLGGGLETQYF,TGTGCCAGCAGCTTAGGTCTGGGGGGAGGGCTGGAGACCCAGTACTTC
few,TRBV27,TRBJ1-1,-,CASSAQRTVEAFF,TGTGCCAGCAGTGCACAAAGGACAGTTGAAGCTTTCTTT
once,TRBV9,TRBJ1-5,-,CASSGGPSGNQPQHF,TGTGCCAGCAGCGGCGGGCCCTCCGGCAATCAGCCCCAGCATTTT
-,TRBV27,TRBJ2-7,TRBD2,CASRGLSYEQYF,TGTGCCAGCAGGGGACTATCCTACGAGCAGTACTTC
-,TRBV25-1,TRBJ1-2,-,CASSVSVGDWGGYTF,TGTGCCAGCAGTGTCTCGGTAGGGGATTGGGGTGGCTACACCTTC
-,TRBV19,TRBJ1-1,TRBD1,CASMIRDRAYAFF,TGTGCCAGCATGATCAGGGACAGGGCCTACGCTTTCTTT
few,TRBV29-1,TRBJ2-1,TRBD2,CSVQGLAGRPYNEQFF,TGCAGCGTTCAGGGACTAGCGGGAAGGCCCTACAATGAGCAGTTCTTC
-,TRBV5-8,TRBJ1-5,TRBD1,CASSYGQGGGNQPQHF,TGTGCCAGCAGCTACGGACAGGGAGGGGGCAATCAGCCCCAGCATTTT
-,TRBV4-1,TRBJ2-7,-,CASSQGYGAAYEQYF,TGCGCCAGCAGCCAAGGGTATGGGGCGGCCTACGAGCAGTACTTC
once,TRBV7-9,TRBJ2-2,TRBD2,CASSAQRGGNTGELFF,TGTGCCAGCAGCGCCCAGCGGGGGGGCAACACCGGGGAGCTGTTTTTT
-,TRBV7-3,TRBJ2-1,TRBD2,CASSNGGAYEQFF,TGTGCCAGCAGTAACGGGGGGGCCTATGAGCAGTTCTTC
-,TRBV18,TRBJ1-3,TRBD1,CASSLGQGPSGNTIYF,TGTGCCAGCTCACTCGGACAGGGTCCCTCTGGAAACACCATATATTTT
-,TRBV5-4,TRBJ2-7,TRBD2,CASSLGSGGGTYEQYF,TGTGCCAGCAGCTTGGGAAGCGGGGGGGGGACCTACGAGCAGTACTTC
once,TRBV19,TRBJ2-3,-,CASAPRTPSSTDTQYF,TGTGCCAGTGCTCCTCGGACACCTTCGAGTACAGATACGCAGTATTTT
-,TRBV6-1,TRBJ2-1,-,CASLLADYNEQFF,TGTGCCAGCTTACTAGCAGACTACAATGAGCAGTTCTTC
-,TRBV4-1,TRBJ2-2,TRBD2,CASSFRTSGENTGELFF,TGCGCCAGCAGCTTTCGGACTAGCGGGGAGAACACCGGGGAGCTGTTTTTT
-,TRBV19,TRBJ2-3,TRBD1,CASTPRDRVSDTQYF,TGTGCCAGTACCCCTCGAGACAGGGTTTCAGATACGCAGTATTTT
-,TRBV11-2,TRBJ2-5,TRBD1,CASSPRQGAPTQYF,TGTGCCAGCAGCCCCAGACAGGGGGCCCCGACCCAGTACTTC
-,TRBV5-6,TRBJ1-2,TRBD1,CASSLVQGNYGYTF,TGTGCCAGCAGCTTGGTACAGGGGAACTATGGCTACACCTTC
-,TRBV4-3,TRBJ1-2,-,CASSQWAGQGRVNYGYTF,TGCGCCAGCAGCCAATGGGCTGGTCAGGGCAGGGTTAACTATGGCTACACCTTC